This T cell receptor beta chain is from a study of blood T cells in healthy people across ages. Study observations and caveats: Relative to aged donors, long-lived donors carried more naive CD4+ cells and displayed higher diversity. Naive T cell percentage strongly correlated with TCR beta diversity.

Remarks on this clonotype: Its antigen is undetermined.

The V and J ends lost 4 bases and 2 bases, in that order; junction bases with no gene match: 10. The CDR3 contains 16 residues. The germline V gene has CDR1 MDHEN and CDR2 SYDVKM. Through a sample-barcoded 5' primer and a J-beta primer mix, a second PCR was run for about 6 to 12 cycles. MiXCR, run by TCRdb on the 5' RACE reads, gives a single entry per CDR3 protein. The sample consists of around 1,000,000 distinct CDR3 sequences, roughly 24% of them appearing once. The authors extracted at least 5 micrograms of total RNA per sample. The data were also submitted as part of a second study, on T cells of mothers and their children.

This chain connects TRBV28 to TRBJ2-7, with 8 bases fitting TRBD1. The sequenced sample consisted of blood. The TCR comes from a girl aged 2 to 10 in good health. CDR3 in amino acids: CASSSFSGGRTYEQYF. The CDR3 DNA reads as TGTGCCAGCAGTTCGTTCTCAGGGGGCCGAACCTACGAGCAGTACTTC.